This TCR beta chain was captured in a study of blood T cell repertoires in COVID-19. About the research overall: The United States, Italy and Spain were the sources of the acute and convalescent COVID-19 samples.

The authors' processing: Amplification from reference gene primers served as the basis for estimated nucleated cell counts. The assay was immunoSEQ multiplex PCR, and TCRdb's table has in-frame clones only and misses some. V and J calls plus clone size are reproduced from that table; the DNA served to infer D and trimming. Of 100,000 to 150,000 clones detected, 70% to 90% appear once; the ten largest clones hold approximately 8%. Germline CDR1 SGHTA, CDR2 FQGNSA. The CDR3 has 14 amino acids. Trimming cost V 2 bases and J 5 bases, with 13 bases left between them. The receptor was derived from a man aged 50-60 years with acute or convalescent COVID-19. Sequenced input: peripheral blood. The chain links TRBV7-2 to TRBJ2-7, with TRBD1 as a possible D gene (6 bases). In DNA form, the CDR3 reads TGTGCCAGCAGCTTAAGTAGCAGGGGAGACGAGCAGTACTTC. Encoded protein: CASSLSSRGDEQYF.